The 4 T cell receptor beta chains listed next were all sequenced from one sample in a study of STAT5B mutations in CD4+ large granular lymphocyte leukemia. The repertoire was sequenced with immunoSEQ multiplex PCR; TCRdb's copy has only in-frame clones and lacks some. The sample shows tens of thousands of clones, approximately 88% of them seen only once. Sequenced material: CD4+ T cells from blood buffy coats. Every receptor here comes from a human donor in good health.

The V and J genes are TRBV4-3 and TRBJ1-6, with D unresolved. Looked up from germline, CDR1 is LGHNA and CDR2 is YSLEER. The CDR3 is made up of 13 amino acids. The ends were cut back, 7 bases at V and 4 bases at J, with 8 bases in the middle. The CDR3 here is CASNGQYNSPLHF. The CDR3 DNA sequence: TGCGCCAGCAATGGGCAGTATAATTCACCCCTCCACTTT.

V and J are TRBV7-9 and TRBJ1-1; D is possibly TRBD1 (5 bases). Trimming stripped 11 bases from V and 3 bases from J, with 16 bases between. The CDR3 sequence is 13 residues long. CDR1 and CDR2 (germline): SEHNR, FQNEAQ (reference sequence). The CDR3 nucleotides read TGTGCCGTGGGGCCCAACAGCTACACTGAAGCTTTCTTT. Translation: CAVGPNSYTEAFF.

The chain links TRBV4-3 to TRBJ2-7, with TRBD1 matching over 7 bases. This CDR3 is built from 15 residues. Germline V gene data show CDR1 as LGHNA and CDR2 as YSLEER. Trimming removed 1 base from V and 5 bases from J; junction bases left unmatched: 8. CDR3 sequence: CASSQGPGGVNEQYF. The CDR3 DNA is TGCGCCAGCAGCCAAGGCCCAGGGGGTGTGAACGAGCAGTACTTC.

The chain couples TRBV19 to TRBJ2-5; D remains unclear. The ends were cut back, 3 bases at V and 3 bases at J, with 8 bases in the middle. This CDR3 spans 13 amino acids. CDR1 is LNHDA and CDR2 is SQIVND in the germline V gene (reference sequence). CDR3 residues: CASSIGPKETQYF. The CDR3 bases are TGTGCCAGTAGTATCGGGCCAAAAGAGACCCAGTACTTC.